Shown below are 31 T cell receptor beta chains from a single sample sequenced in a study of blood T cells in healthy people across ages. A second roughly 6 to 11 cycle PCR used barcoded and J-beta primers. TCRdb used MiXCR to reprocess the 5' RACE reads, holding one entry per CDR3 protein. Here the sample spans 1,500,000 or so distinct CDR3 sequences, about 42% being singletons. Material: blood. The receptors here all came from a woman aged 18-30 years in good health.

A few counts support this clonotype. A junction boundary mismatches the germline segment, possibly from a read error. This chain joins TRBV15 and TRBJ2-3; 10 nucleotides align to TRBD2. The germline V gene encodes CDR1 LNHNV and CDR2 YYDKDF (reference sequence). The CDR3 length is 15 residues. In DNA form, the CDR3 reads TGTGCTACCAGCACTAGCGGGGAAAGCACAGATACGCAGTATTTT. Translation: CATSTSGESTDTQYF.

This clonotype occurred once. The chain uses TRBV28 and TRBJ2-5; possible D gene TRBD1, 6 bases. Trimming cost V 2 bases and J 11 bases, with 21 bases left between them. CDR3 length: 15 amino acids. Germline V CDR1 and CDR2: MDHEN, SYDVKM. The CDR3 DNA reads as TGTGCCAGCAGTTTACCAAGACTGCAGGGGCTTGAGCAGTACTTC. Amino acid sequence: CASSLPRLQGLEQYF.

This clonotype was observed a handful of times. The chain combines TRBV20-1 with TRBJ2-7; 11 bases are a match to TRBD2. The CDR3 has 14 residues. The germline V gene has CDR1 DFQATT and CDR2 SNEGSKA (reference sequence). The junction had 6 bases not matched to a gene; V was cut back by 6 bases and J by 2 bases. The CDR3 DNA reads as TGCAGTGCGAAGACTAGCGGGAATACCTACGAGCAGTACTTC. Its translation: CSAKTSGNTYEQYF.

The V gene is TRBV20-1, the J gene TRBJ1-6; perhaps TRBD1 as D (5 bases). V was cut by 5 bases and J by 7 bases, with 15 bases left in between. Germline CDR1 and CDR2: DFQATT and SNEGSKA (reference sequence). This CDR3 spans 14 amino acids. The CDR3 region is CSAGGWGENSPLHF. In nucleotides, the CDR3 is TGCAGTGCTGGAGGGTGGGGCGAAAATTCACCCCTCCACTTT.

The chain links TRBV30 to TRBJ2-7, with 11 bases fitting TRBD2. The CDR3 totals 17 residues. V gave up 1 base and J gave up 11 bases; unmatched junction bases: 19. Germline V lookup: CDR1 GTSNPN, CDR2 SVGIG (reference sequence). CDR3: CAWSGPSLLAGACGKYF. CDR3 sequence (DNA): TGTGCCTGGAGTGGACCCTCCTTACTAGCGGGGGCATGCGGGAAGTACTTC.

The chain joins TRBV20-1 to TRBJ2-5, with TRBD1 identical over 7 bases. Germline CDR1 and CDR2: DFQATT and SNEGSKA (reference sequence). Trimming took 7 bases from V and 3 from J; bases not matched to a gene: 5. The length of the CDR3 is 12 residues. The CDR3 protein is CSVPRGKETQYF. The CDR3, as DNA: TGCAGTGTCCCCAGGGGGAAAGAGACCCAGTACTTC.

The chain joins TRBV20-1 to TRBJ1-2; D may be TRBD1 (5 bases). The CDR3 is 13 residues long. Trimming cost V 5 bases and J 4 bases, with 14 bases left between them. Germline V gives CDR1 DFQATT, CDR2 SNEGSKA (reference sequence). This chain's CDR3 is CSAAGGPFYGYTF. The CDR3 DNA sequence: TGCAGTGCTGCTGGGGGTCCCTTCTATGGCTACACCTTC.

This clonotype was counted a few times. In DNA form, the CDR3 reads TGTGCCAGCAGTTTATCGTGGCAGGAGAACTATGGCTACACCTTC. The encoded protein is CASSLSWQENYGYTF. This chain joins TRBV27 and TRBJ1-2; D uncertain. Germline V gives CDR1 MNHEY, CDR2 SMNVEV (reference sequence). Trimming removed 0 bases from V and 2 bases from J, with 10 bases in between. CDR3 length: 15 amino acids.

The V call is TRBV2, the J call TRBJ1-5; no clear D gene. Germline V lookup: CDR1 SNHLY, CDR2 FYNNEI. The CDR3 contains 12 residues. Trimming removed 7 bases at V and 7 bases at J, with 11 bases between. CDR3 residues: CASTRPGQPQHF. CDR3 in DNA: TGTGCCAGCACCAGGCCGGGGCAGCCCCAGCATTTT.

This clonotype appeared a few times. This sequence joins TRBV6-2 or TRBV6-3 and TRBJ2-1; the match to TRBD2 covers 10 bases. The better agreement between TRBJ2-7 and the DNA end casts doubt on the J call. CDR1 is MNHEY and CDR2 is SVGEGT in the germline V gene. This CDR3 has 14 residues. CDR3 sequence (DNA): TGTGCCAGCAGTTGGACTAGCGGCTACAATGAGCAGTACTTC. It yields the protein CASSWTSGYNEQYF.

CDR3 loop: CASSQRAGDPSYEQYF. In DNA, the CDR3 is TGCGCCAGCAGCCAGAGAGCGGGGGACCCCTCCTACGAGCAGTACTTC. The J gene is TRBJ2-7, the V gene TRBV4-3; the match to TRBD2 covers 8 bases. This CDR3 region has 16 residues. With 3 bases clipped from V and 0 bases from J, the junction kept 7 bases outside the gene matches. Germline loops: CDR1 LGHNA, CDR2 YSLEER.

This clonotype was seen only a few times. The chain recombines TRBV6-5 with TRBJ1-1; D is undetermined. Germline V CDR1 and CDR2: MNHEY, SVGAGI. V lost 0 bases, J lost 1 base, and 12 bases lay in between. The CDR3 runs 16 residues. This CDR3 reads CASSYSYRRANTEAFF. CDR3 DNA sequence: TGTGCCAGCAGTTACTCGTATCGTCGAGCGAACACTGAAGCTTTCTTT.

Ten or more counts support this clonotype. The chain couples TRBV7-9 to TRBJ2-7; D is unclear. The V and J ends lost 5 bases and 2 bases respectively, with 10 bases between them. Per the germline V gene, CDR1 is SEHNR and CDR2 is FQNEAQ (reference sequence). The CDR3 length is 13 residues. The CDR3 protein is CASSVGLTYEQYF. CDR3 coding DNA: TGTGCCAGCAGCGTTGGATTAACCTACGAGCAGTACTTC.

This CDR3 is CASSEVGNSYNEQFF. Here the CDR3 DNA reads TGTGCCAGCAGTGAAGTGGGGAATTCCTACAATGAGCAGTTCTTC. The chain carries TRBV2 and TRBJ2-1; D is undetermined. The V end was cut by 1 base, the J end by 1 base, with 8 bases between. This CDR3 region has 15 residues. CDR1 is SNHLY, CDR2 FYNNEI, per germline.

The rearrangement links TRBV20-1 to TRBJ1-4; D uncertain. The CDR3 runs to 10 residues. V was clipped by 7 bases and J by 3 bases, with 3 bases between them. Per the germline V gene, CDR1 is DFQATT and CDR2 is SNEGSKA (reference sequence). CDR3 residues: CSVPNEKLFF. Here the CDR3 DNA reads TGCAGTGTTCCTAATGAAAAACTGTTTTTT.

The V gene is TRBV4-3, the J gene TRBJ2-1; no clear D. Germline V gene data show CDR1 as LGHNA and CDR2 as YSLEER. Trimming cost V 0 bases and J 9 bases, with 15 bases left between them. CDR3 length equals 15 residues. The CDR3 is CASSQDWTGRSEQFF. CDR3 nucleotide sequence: TGCGCCAGCAGCCAAGATTGGACCGGTAGGAGTGAGCAGTTCTTC.

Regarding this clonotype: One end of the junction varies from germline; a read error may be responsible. CDR3: CVSSLRTGTGEKLFF. The CDR3 DNA is TGTGTCAGCAGCTTAAGAACTGGGACAGGAGAAAAACTGTTTTTT. This sequence joins TRBV7-9 and TRBJ1-4; TRBD1 matches 8 bases. The CDR3 contains 15 residues. The germline V gene has CDR1 SEHNR and CDR2 FQNEAQ (reference sequence).

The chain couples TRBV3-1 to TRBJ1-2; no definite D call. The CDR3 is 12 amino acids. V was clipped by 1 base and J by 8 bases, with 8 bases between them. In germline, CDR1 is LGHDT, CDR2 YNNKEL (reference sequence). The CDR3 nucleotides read TGTGCCAGCAGCCAAGTAGGGAACGGCTACACCTTC. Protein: CASSQVGNGYTF. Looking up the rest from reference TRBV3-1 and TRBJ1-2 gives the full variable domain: DTAVSQTPKYLVTQMGNDKSIKCEQNLGHDTMYWYKQDSKKFLKIMFSYNNKELIINETVPNRFSPKSPDKAHLNLHINSLELGDSAVYFCASSQVGNGYTFGSGTRLTVV.

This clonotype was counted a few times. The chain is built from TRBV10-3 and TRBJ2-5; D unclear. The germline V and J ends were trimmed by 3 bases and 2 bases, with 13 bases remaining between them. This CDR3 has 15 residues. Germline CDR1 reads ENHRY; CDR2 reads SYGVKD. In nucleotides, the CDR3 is TGTGCCATCAGTGAAACAGCAAAACAACAAGAGACCCAGTACTTC. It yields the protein CAISETAKQQETQYF.

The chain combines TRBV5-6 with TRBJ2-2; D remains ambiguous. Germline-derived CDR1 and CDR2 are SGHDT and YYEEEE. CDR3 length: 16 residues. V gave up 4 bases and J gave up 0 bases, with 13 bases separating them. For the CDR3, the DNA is TGTGCCAGCAGCATTGGACCGTTCGCGAACACCGGGGAGCTGTTTTTT. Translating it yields CASSIGPFANTGELFF.

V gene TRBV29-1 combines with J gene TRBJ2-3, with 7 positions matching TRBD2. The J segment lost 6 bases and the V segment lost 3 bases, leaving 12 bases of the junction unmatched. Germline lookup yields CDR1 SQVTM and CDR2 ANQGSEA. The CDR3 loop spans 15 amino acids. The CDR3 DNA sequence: TGCAGCGTTGACCTACTAGCGCACCCGGAGGATACGCAGTATTTT. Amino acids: CSVDLLAHPEDTQYF.

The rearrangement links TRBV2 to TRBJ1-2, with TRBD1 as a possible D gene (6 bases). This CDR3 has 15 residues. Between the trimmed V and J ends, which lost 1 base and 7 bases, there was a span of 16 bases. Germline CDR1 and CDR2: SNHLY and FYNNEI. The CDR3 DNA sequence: TGTGCCAGCAGTGAAGAGGCGTCAGGGGCAAGTGGCTACACCTTC. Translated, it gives CASSEEASGASGYTF.

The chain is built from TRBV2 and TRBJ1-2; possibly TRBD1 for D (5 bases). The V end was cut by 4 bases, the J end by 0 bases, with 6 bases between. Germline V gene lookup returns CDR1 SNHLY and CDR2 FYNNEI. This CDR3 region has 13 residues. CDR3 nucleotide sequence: TGTGCCAGCAGTGGCAGGGCTAACTATGGCTACACCTTC. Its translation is CASSGRANYGYTF.

The CDR3 region is CASSYSSQDQETQYF. For the CDR3, the DNA is TGTGCCAGCAGTTACTCGAGCCAGGACCAAGAGACCCAGTACTTC. The V gene is TRBV6-5, the J gene TRBJ2-5; D not resolved. The V gene lost 0 bases and the J gene lost 0 bases, with 8 bases spanning the gap. The CDR3 is 15 amino acids. From germline, CDR1 is MNHEY and CDR2 SVGAGI.

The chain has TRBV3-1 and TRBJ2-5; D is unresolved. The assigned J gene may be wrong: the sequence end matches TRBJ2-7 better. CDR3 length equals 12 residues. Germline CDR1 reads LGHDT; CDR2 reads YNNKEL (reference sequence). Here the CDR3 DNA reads TGTGCCAGCAGCCAAATCTGGATCGAGCAGTACTTC. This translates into CASSQIWIEQYF.

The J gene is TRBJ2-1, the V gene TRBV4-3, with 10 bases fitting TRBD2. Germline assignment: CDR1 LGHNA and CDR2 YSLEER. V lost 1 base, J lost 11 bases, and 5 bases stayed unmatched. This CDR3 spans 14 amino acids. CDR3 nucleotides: TGCGCCAGCAGCCAAGGAGGGGGACTAGCGAAGCAGTTCTTC. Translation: CASSQGGGLAKQFF.

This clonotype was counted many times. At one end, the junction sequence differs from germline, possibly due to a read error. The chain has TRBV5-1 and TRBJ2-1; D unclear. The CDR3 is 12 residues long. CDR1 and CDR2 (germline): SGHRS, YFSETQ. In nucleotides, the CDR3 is TGTGCCAGCAGCTTAGCCGGGTCTGAGCAGTTCTTC. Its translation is CASSLAGSEQFF.

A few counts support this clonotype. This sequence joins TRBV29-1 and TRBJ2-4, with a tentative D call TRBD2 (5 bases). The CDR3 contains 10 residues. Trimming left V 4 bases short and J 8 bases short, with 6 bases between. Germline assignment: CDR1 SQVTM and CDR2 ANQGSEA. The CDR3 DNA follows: TGCAGCGTTGTGGAGGACATTCAGTACTTC. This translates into CSVVEDIQYF. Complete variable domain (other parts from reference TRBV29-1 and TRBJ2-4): SAVISQKPSRDICQRGTSLTIQCQVDSQVTMMFWYRQQPGQSLTLIATANQGSEATYESGFVIDKFPISRPNLTFSTLTVSNMSPEDSSIYLCSVVEDIQYFGAGTRLSVL.

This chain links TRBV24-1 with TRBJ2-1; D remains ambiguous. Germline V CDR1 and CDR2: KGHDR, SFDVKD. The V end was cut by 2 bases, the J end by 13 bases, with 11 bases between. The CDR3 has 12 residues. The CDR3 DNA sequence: TGTGCCACCAGTGATTACCAAGAGACCCAGTTCTTC. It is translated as CATSDYQETQFF.

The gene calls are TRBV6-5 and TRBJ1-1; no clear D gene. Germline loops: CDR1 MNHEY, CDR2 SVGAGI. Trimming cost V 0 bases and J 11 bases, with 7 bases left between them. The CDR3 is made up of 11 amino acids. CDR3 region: CASSYSGRAFF. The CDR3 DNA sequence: TGTGCCAGCAGTTACTCGGGGAGGGCTTTCTTT.

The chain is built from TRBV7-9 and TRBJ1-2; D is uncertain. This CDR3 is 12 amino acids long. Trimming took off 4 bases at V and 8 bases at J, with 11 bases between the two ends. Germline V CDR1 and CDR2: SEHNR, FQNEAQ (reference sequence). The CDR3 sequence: CASSSNFQGYTF. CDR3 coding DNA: TGTGCCAGCAGCTCGAATTTTCAGGGCTACACCTTC.